The rows below give T cell receptor beta chains drawn from one sample of a study of a mutant IDH1 vaccine in newly diagnosed glioma. These TCRs' antigens remain unknown. Repertoires were generated with immunoSEQ multiplex PCR, while TCRdb's copy carries only in-frame clones and drops some. Of approximately 44,000 clones listed, about 82% are singletons. Sequences were derived from PBMCs, sampled from a glioma patient whose treatment included an IDH1 peptide vaccine. These receptors came from a man aged 40-50 years with glioma. The CDR3 runs from the conserved cysteine through the conserved F or W. Fields, in order: D gene, V gene, J gene, clone size, CDR3 DNA, CDR3 protein. A D gene is named only where the DNA matches it firmly. Clone size is not always given. Where it is, it says once, few, many or a class for expanded clones.

D: -
V: TRBV2
J: TRBJ2-3
size: once
DNA: TGTGCCAGCAGTATACTAGACACAGATACGCAGTATTTT
CDR3: CASSILDTDTQYF

D: TRBD1
V: TRBV29-1
J: TRBJ1-2
size: -
DNA: TGCAGCGTTTGGGGCCGGACAGGGGTAACGGATTATGGCTACACCTTC
CDR3: CSVWGRTGVTDYGYTF

D: -
V: TRBV7-9
J: TRBJ2-1
size: -
DNA: TGTGCCAGCAGCTTGGACAGCTACAATGAGCAGTTCTTC
CDR3: CASSLDSYNEQFF

D: -
V: TRBV7-2
J: TRBJ2-5
size: few
DNA: TGTGCCAGCAGCTCCCCGTCCCGGTACGGCGAGTCACCGGAGACCCAGTACTTC
CDR3: CASSSPSRYGESPETQYF

D: -
V: TRBV19
J: TRBJ2-1
size: -
DNA: TGTGCCAGTAGTATCTCCGGGAGTAGCTCCAATGAGCAGTTCTTC
CDR3: CASSISGSSSNEQFF

D: TRBD1
V: TRBV18
J: TRBJ1-5
size: -
DNA: TGTGCCAGCTCACCGTTCGGACAGGGCAATCAGCCCCAGCATTTT
CDR3: CASSPFGQGNQPQHF

D: TRBD2
V: TRBV19
J: TRBJ2-6
size: -
DNA: TGTGCCAGTAGTATGCCCCGACTAGCTCGCTCTGGGGCCAACGTCCTGACTTTC
CDR3: CASSMPRLARSGANVLTF

D: -
V: TRBV10-1
J: TRBJ1-6
size: -
DNA: TGCGCCAGCAGTGATTCTCTTGCAGGTAGGAATTCACCCCTCCACTTT
CDR3: CASSDSLAGRNSPLHF

D: -
V: TRBV21-1
J: TRBJ2-1
size: once
DNA: TGTGCCAGCAGCAAAGGAGCCACGAATGAGCAGTTCTTC
CDR3: CASSKGATNEQFF

D: TRBD1
V: TRBV25-1
J: TRBJ2-3
size: -
DNA: TGTGCCAGCCCCAGGGACAGGGCGGCAGATACGCAGTATTTT
CDR3: CASPRDRAADTQYF

D: -
V: TRBV19
J: TRBJ1-5
size: few
DNA: TGTGCCAGTAGTATAGGGCCGGCCCGGGGCAATCAGCCCCAGCATTTT
CDR3: CASSIGPARGNQPQHF

D: -
V: TRBV27
J: TRBJ1-4
size: -
DNA: TGTGCCAGCAGTTTCTCTGGATACGAAAAACTGTTTTTT
CDR3: CASSFSGYEKLFF

D: TRBD1
V: TRBV4-1
J: TRBJ2-2
size: -
DNA: TGCGCCAGCAGCCAGGACCTGACAGGGTCGGCCGGGGAGCTGTTTTTT
CDR3: CASSQDLTGSAGELFF

D: -
V: TRBV19
J: TRBJ2-5
size: few
DNA: TGTGCCAGTAGTATAGGTGACACCTCGAAGGAGACCCAGTACTTC
CDR3: CASSIGDTSKETQYF

D: -
V: TRBV6-7
J: TRBJ1-1
size: -
DNA: TGTGCCAGCAGTTACCTAGGCAGGGCCACTGAAGCTTTCTTT
CDR3: CASSYLGRATEAFF

D: -
V: TRBV6-1
J: TRBJ2-3
size: few
DNA: TGTGCCAGCAGTGAATCAGGCACGCAGTATTTT
CDR3: CASSESGTQYF

D: TRBD1
V: TRBV11-3
J: TRBJ2-3
size: -
DNA: TGTGCCAGCAGCAACACAGGGGGAGCAGATACGCAGTATTTT
CDR3: CASSNTGGADTQYF

D: -
V: TRBV5-1
J: TRBJ2-1
size: -
DNA: TGCGCCAGCAGCGGGGTGTATGAGCAGTTCTTC
CDR3: CASSGVYEQFF

D: -
V: TRBV6-5
J: TRBJ2-3
size: -
DNA: TGTGCCAGCAGTTCCACGGCGGGGCTCACAGATACGCAGTATTTT
CDR3: CASSSTAGLTDTQYF

D: TRBD2
V: TRBV2
J: TRBJ2-1
size: -
DNA: TGTGCCAGCAGGAGGACTAGCGGCAATGAGCAGTTCTTC
CDR3: CASRRTSGNEQFF

D: -
V: TRBV5-1
J: TRBJ2-1
size: -
DNA: TGCGCCAGCAGCGTAACGGGGGAGAATGAGCAGTTCTTC
CDR3: CASSVTGENEQFF

D: TRBD2
V: TRBV10-2
J: TRBJ2-3
size: -
DNA: TGCGCCACCGGACTAGCGGGGGACTCAGATACGCAGTATTTT
CDR3: CATGLAGDSDTQYF

D: TRBD2
V: TRBV5-6
J: TRBJ2-1
size: once
DNA: TGTGCCAGCAATCTTGGGGCTAGCGGCTACAATGAGCAGTTCTTC
CDR3: CASNLGASGYNEQFF

D: TRBD2
V: TRBV10-3
J: TRBJ2-1
size: -
DNA: TGTGCCATCAGCACAGCGGGGGACTTCTACAATGAGCAGTTCTTC
CDR3: CAISTAGDFYNEQFF

D: TRBD1
V: TRBV28
J: TRBJ1-1
size: -
DNA: TGTGCCAGCAGCAGGGGGCAGGGTGGAAACACTGAAGCTTTCTTT
CDR3: CASSRGQGGNTEAFF

D: -
V: TRBV19
J: TRBJ1-1
size: -
DNA: TGTGCCAGTAGTATTGGTTTCACGAACACTGAAGCTTTCTTT
CDR3: CASSIGFTNTEAFF

D: -
V: TRBV9
J: TRBJ1-1
size: -
DNA: TGTGCCAGCAGCGTAGGAACATTCATGAACACTGAAGCTTTCTTT
CDR3: CASSVGTFMNTEAFF

D: TRBD2
V: TRBV25-1
J: TRBJ2-1
size: -
DNA: TGTGCCATCTCAGGACTAGCGGGAGGAAATGAGCAGTTCTTC
CDR3: CAISGLAGGNEQFF

D: TRBD1
V: TRBV6-5
J: TRBJ1-6
size: -
DNA: TGTGCCAGCAGTTGGACAGGAGGCTCCTATAATTCACCCCTCCACTTT
CDR3: CASSWTGGSYNSPLHF

D: -
V: TRBV6-5
J: TRBJ2-1
size: -
DNA: TGTGCCAGCCAGGGGGGTTTATACAATGAGCAGTTCTTC
CDR3: CASQGGLYNEQFF

D: TRBD1
V: TRBV27
J: TRBJ2-3
size: -
DNA: TGTGCCAGCAGTTTACCCGACAGGGGAGATACGCAGTATTTT
CDR3: CASSLPDRGDTQYF

D: TRBD1
V: TRBV19
J: TRBJ1-2
size: -
DNA: TGTGCCAGTAGTATTGTGGGACAGGGTGTCAGCGGCTACACCTTC
CDR3: CASSIVGQGVSGYTF

D: -
V: TRBV6-1
J: TRBJ1-2
size: few
DNA: TGTGCCAGCAGTGCCAACGCCCGGGCCTCTTATGGCTACACCTTC
CDR3: CASSANARASYGYTF